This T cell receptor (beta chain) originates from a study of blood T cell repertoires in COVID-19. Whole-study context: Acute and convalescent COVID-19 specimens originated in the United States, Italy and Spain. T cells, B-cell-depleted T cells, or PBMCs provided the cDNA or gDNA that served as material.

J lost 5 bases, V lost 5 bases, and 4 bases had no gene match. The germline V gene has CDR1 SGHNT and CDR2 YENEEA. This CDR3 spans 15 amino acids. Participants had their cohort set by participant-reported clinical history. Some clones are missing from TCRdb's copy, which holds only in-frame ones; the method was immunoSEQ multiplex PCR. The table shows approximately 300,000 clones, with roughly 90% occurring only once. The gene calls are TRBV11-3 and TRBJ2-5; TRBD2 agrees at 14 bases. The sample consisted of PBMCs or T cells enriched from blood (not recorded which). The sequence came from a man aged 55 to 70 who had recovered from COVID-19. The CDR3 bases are TGTGCCAGCAGCGAAGGACTAGCGGGAGGTGAGACCCAGTACTTC. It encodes CASSEGLAGGETQYF.